One sample yielded the 17 T cell receptor beta chains listed below, sequenced in a study of T-cell reconstitution after alpha-beta-depleted transplantation in children. For TCRbeta, the library was prepared with unique molecular identifiers. TCRdb re-called the PCR reads with MiXCR, one entry per CDR3 protein. The repertoire has 250,000 to 300,000 distinct CDR3 sequences, roughly a tenth of them found once; the top ten carry around 7.6%. This specimen consisted of PBMCs, obtained before TCRalphabeta/CD19-depleted stem cell transplant. These receptors were taken from a boy under three years old with acute myeloid leukemia, due to receive a stem cell transplant.

This clonotype appeared a few times. The gene calls are TRBV18 and TRBJ1-6; 7 bases map to TRBD1. This CDR3 contains 11 residues. Unmatched junction bases numbered 3, after V lost 7 bases and J lost 12 bases. Germline CDR1 and CDR2: KGHSH and LQKENI. The CDR3 DNA follows: TGTGCCAGCTTCGACAGGGAACCCCTCCACTTT. Amino acid sequence: CASFDREPLHF.

The rearrangement links TRBV10-3 to TRBJ2-5, with 12 bases identical to TRBD2. Germline assignment: CDR1 ENHRY and CDR2 SYGVKD. V was clipped by 5 bases and J by 5 bases; unmatched bases: 6. This CDR3 contains 15 residues. CDR3 sequence: CAISNKLAGGETQYF. The CDR3 coding sequence is TGTGCCATCAGTAATAAACTAGCGGGAGGTGAGACCCAGTACTTC.

The chain's CDR3 is CASSLGHGSGSKTQYF. The CDR3 DNA follows: TGTGCCAGCAGCTTAGGTCACGGGAGCGGGTCAAAGACCCAGTACTTC. The V and J genes are TRBV7-2 and TRBJ2-5; D is possibly TRBD2 (6 bases). V was trimmed by 1 base and J by 6 bases, leaving 18 bases between them. The CDR3 is 16 residues long. Germline V gene data show CDR1 as SGHTA and CDR2 as FQGNSA.

In its sample, this clonotype was seen many times. The J gene is TRBJ2-7, the V gene TRBV5-1, with 8 nucleotides matching TRBD2. V shed 4 bases and J 4 bases; nucleotides not matched to a gene: 10. In germline, CDR1 is SGHRS, CDR2 YFSETQ. This CDR3 is built from 15 residues. The CDR3 nucleotides read TGCGCCAGCAGCACCGGTACTAGCGGATCTTACGAGCAGTACTTC. It specifies CASSTGTSGSYEQYF.

This clonotype has at least ten counts. This rearrangement joins TRBV9 to TRBJ2-5; D is unclear. V lost 4 bases and J lost 2, with 9 bases in between. Germline CDR1 is SGDLS and CDR2 is YYNGEE. The CDR3 sequence is 13 residues long. CDR3 sequence (DNA): TGTGCCAGCAGCAAGTTAGGTCAAGAGACCCAGTACTTC. The encoded protein is CASSKLGQETQYF. Variable domain in full (rest from reference TRBV9 and TRBJ2-5): DSGVTQTPKHLITATGQRVTLRCSPRSGDLSVYWYQQSLDQGLQFLIQYYNGEERAKGNILERFSAQQFPDLHSELNLSSLELGDSALYFCASSKLGQETQYFGPGTRLLVL.

This clonotype was seen ten or more times. This chain links TRBV6-5 with TRBJ1-1; D not resolved. CDR1 is MNHEY and CDR2 is SVGAGI in the germline V gene. The CDR3 contains 14 residues. Deletions cut 0 bases from V and 8 bases from J, with 13 bases between. Written as DNA, the CDR3 is TGTGCCAGCAGTTACTCGTTGTATCAGTCCGAAGCTTTCTTT. This codes for CASSYSLYQSEAFF.

The chain is built from TRBV12-3 or TRBV12-4 and TRBJ2-5; no clear D. The CDR3 length is 15 residues. Deletions cut 2 bases from V and 6 bases from J, with 16 bases between. The CDR3 here is CASSLWGFIPQTQYF. The CDR3 DNA is TGTGCCAGCAGTTTATGGGGTTTCATTCCCCAGACCCAGTACTTC.

Note on this clonotype: This may stem from a read error, because a much larger clone lies one nucleotide away. The gene calls are TRBV7-6 and TRBJ2-5; the D is unclear. Trimming shortened V by 2 bases and J by 5 bases, and 15 bases separated the two germline ends. The germline V gene encodes CDR1 SGHVS and CDR2 FNYEAQ. The CDR3 consists of 15 residues. The chain's CDR3 is CASSLSSWVMETQYF. The CDR3 coding sequence is TGTGCCAGCAGCTTATCTTCCTGGGTGATGGAGACCCAGTACTTC.

In regard to this clonotype: A much larger clone lies one base from this, so it may be a read error. The J gene is TRBJ2-7, the V gene TRBV9; D gene uncertain. The CDR3 covers 13 residues. The germline V gene encodes CDR1 SGDLS and CDR2 YYNGEE. The ends were cut back, 0 bases at V and 2 bases at J, with 6 bases in the middle. The CDR3 coding sequence is TGTGCCAGCAGCGTAGGGCCAGCCTACGAGCAGTACTTC. Translation: CASSVGPAYEQYF. The full variable domain, its missing parts supplied by reference TRBV9 and TRBJ2-7, is DSGVTQTPKHLITATGQRVTLRCSPRSGDLSVYWYQQSLDQGLQFLIQYYNGEERAKGNILERFSAQQFPDLHSELNLSSLELGDSALYFCASSVGPAYEQYFGPGTRLTVT.

This clonotype appeared many times. The chain couples TRBV3-1 to TRBJ2-5; TRBD2 matches at 9 bases. This CDR3 has 17 amino acids. Losses at the gene ends were 6 bases for V and 5 bases for J; bases not matched to a gene: 16. Germline V gene sequence: CDR1 LGHDT, CDR2 YNNKEL (reference sequence). The CDR3 protein is CASRPPLAGTSGETQYF. The CDR3 coding sequence is TGTGCCAGCAGACCCCCTCTAGCGGGGACATCCGGGGAGACCCAGTACTTC.

This clonotype was recorded a few times. This sequence joins TRBV6-5 and TRBJ2-7, with D perhaps matching TRBD1 (5 bases). The germline V gene has CDR1 MNHEY and CDR2 SVGAGI. The CDR3 runs to 13 residues. Trimming left V 5 bases short and J 0 bases short, with 8 bases between. In DNA, the CDR3 is TGTGCCAGCAGTCACAGGCCCTCCTACGAGCAGTACTTC. Its translation is CASSHRPSYEQYF.

The chain carries TRBV7-9 and TRBJ1-2; weak D call: TRBD1 (5 bases). The length of the CDR3 is 17 residues. Per the germline V gene, CDR1 is SEHNR and CDR2 is FQNEAQ (reference sequence). V was cut by 1 base and J by 0 bases, with 15 bases left in between. CDR3 in amino acids: CASSLGDLSTSNYGYTF. Written as DNA, the CDR3 is TGTGCCAGCAGCTTAGGGGACCTCTCAACCTCTAACTATGGCTACACCTTC. Full variable domain (rest looked up from reference TRBV7-9 and TRBJ1-2): DTGVSQNPRHKITKRGQNVTFRCDPISEHNRLYWYRQTLGQGPEFLTYFQNEAQLEKSRLLSDRFSAERPKGSFSTLEIQRTEQGDSAMYLCASSLGDLSTSNYGYTFGSGTRLTVV.

About this clonotype: This may stem from a read error, because a much larger clone lies one nucleotide away. This sequence joins TRBV7-3 and TRBJ2-3; TRBD2 agrees at 7 bases. Germline V gives CDR1 SGHTA, CDR2 FQGTGA. This CDR3 has 14 residues. The CDR3 nucleotides read TGTGCCAGCAGCCTCGGACTAGTGACAGAAACGCAGTATTTT. This encodes CASSLGLVTETQYF.

This clonotype was recorded at least ten times. The chain combines TRBV20-1 with TRBJ1-1; tentative D call: TRBD1 (6 bases). Germline CDR1 DFQATT, CDR2 SNEGSKA (reference sequence). CDR3 length: 17 residues. Trimming removed 6 bases at V and 3 bases at J, with 26 bases between. CDR3 bases: TGCAGTGCACCACGCGGAACAGGGACCTGGGGGGACACTGAAGCTTTCTTT. This translates into CSAPRGTGTWGDTEAFF.

This clonotype occurred many times. The chain couples TRBV9 to TRBJ2-3; D is possibly TRBD2 (5 bases). This CDR3 comprises 18 residues. Trimming cost V 0 bases and J 0 bases, with 17 bases left between them. Germline CDR1 SGDLS, CDR2 YYNGEE. For the CDR3, the DNA is TGTGCCAGCAGCGTAGAAGGGAGAAGATTATCTAGCACAGATACGCAGTATTTT. This translates into CASSVEGRRLSSTDTQYF.

Many counts were recorded for this clonotype. The chain carries TRBV20-1 and TRBJ2-3, with TRBD2 identical over 9 bases. Trimming at V came to 5 bases and at J to 6 bases, leaving 12 bases not matched to a gene. The CDR3 runs 15 residues. Germline lookup yields CDR1 DFQATT and CDR2 SNEGSKA (reference sequence). DNA for the CDR3: TGCAGTGCTTCCGGGGCGGGAGGGTGGTCGGATACGCAGTATTTT. Translation: CSASGAGGWSDTQYF.

This rearrangement joins TRBV19 to TRBJ2-7; maybe TRBD1 (6 bases). The ends were cut back, 5 bases at V and 0 bases at J, with 17 bases in the middle. Looked up from germline, CDR1 is LNHDA and CDR2 is SQIVND (reference sequence). This CDR3 comprises 16 residues. The CDR3 DNA sequence: TGTGCCAGTAGTGCCTGGGACAAGGGGGTCTCCTACGAGCAGTACTTC. Amino acids: CASSAWDKGVSYEQYF.